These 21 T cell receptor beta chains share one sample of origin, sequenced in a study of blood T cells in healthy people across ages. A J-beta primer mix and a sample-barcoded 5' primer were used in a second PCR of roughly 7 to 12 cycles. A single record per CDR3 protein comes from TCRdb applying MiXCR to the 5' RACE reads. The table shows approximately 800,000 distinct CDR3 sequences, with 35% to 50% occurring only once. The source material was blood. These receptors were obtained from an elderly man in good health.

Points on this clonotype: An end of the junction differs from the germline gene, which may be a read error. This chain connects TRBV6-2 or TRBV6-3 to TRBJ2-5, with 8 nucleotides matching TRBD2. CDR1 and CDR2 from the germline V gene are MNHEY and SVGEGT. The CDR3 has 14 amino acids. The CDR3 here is CAGRWAGGQETQYF. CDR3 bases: TGTGCCGGCAGATGGGCGGGGGGCCAAGAGACCCAGTACTTC.

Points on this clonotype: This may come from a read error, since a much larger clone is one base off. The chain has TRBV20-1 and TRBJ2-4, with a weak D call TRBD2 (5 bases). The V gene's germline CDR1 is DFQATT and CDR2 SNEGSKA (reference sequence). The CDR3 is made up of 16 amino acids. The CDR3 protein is CRARVKGALAKNIQYF. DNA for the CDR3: TGCAGGGCTAGAGTAAAGGGAGCACTAGCCAAAAACATTCAGTACTTC.

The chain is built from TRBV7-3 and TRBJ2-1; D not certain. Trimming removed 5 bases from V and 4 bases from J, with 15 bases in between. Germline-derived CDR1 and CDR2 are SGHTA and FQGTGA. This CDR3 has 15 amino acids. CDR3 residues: CASSHLAVRYNEQFF. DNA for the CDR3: TGTGCCAGCAGCCACCTGGCGGTGAGGTACAATGAGCAGTTCTTC.

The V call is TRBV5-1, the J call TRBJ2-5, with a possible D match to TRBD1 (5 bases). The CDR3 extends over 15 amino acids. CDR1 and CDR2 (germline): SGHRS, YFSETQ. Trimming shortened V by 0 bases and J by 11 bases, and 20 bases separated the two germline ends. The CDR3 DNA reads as TGCGCCAGCAGCTTGGATGTCCAGGGTTACAATGAGCAGTACTTC. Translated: CASSLDVQGYNEQYF.

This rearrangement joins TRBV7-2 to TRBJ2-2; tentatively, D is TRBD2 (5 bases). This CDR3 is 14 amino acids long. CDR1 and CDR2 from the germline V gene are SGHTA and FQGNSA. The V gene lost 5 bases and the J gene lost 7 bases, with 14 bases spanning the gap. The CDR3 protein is CASSARGSDGELFF. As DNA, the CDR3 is TGTGCCAGCAGCGCACGGGGATCCGACGGGGAGCTGTTTTTT.

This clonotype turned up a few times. The CDR3, as DNA: TGCGCCAGCAGCCAAGCTCTGGCCTCTGGGGCCAACGTCCTGACTTTC. Translation gives CASSQALASGANVLTF. This chain links TRBV4-1 with TRBJ2-6; D ambiguous. Germline loops: CDR1 MGHRA, CDR2 YSYEKL. With 1 base removed from V and 0 bases from J, the gap between germline ends came to 7 bases. This CDR3 has 16 amino acids.

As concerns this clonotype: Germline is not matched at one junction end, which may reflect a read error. CDR3 sequence reads: CASSQPGREWYF. DNA for the CDR3: TGCGCCAGCAGCCAACCGGGGAGGGAGTGGTACTTC. The V gene is TRBV14, the J gene TRBJ2-4, with TRBD2 identical over 7 bases. CDR3 length: 12 residues. Germline CDR1 SGHDN, CDR2 FVKESK.

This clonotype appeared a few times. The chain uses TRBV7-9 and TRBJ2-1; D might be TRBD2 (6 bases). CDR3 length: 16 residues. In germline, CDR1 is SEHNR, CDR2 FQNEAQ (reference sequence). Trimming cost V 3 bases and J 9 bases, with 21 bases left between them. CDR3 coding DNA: TGTGCCAGCAGCTTCCCGGGACGAGCGGGTCTAGTTGAGCAGTTCTTC. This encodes CASSFPGRAGLVEQFF.

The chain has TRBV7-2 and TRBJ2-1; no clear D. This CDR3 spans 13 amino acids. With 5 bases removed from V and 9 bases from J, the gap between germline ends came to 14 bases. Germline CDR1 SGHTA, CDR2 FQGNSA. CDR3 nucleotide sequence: TGTGCCAGCAGCCTGGACCTCGGTGGTGAGCAGTTCTTC. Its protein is CASSLDLGGEQFF.

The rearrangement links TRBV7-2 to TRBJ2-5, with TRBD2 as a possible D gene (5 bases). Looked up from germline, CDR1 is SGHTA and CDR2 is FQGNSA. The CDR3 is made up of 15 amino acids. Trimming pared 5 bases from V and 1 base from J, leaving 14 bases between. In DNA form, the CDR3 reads TGTGCCAGCAGCATTTCGACTACCCCCCAAGAGACCCAGTACTTC. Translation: CASSISTTPQETQYF.

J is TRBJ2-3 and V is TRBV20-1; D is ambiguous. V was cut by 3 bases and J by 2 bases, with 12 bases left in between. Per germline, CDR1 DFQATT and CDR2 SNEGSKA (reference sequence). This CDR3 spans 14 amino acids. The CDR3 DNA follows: TGCAGTGCTAGTCCCGCCGGTTACACAGATACGCAGTATTTT. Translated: CSASPAGYTDTQYF.

In DNA form, the CDR3 reads TGTGCCAGCATCATAGCGGGAGGGCCCCACAATGAGCAGTTCTTC. Its translation: CASIIAGGPHNEQFF. This sequence joins TRBV6-1 and TRBJ2-1; the match to TRBD2 covers 11 bases. The junction had 7 bases not matched to a gene; V was cut back by 7 bases and J by 5 bases. This CDR3 is 15 amino acids long. Germline-derived CDR1 and CDR2 are MNHNS and SASEGT.

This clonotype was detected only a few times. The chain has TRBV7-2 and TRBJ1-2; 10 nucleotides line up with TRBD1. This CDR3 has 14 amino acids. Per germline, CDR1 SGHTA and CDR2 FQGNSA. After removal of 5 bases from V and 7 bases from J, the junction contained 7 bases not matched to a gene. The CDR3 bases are TGTGCCAGCAGCGCCAGAGGGACAGGGGTTGGCTACACCTTC. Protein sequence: CASSARGTGVGYTF.

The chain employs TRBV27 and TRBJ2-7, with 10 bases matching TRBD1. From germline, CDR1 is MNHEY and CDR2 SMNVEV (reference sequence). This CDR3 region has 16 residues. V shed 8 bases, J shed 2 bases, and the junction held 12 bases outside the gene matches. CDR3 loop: CASLGGGQGPAYEQYF. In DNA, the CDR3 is TGTGCCAGCTTGGGGGGGGGACAGGGGCCCGCCTACGAGCAGTACTTC.

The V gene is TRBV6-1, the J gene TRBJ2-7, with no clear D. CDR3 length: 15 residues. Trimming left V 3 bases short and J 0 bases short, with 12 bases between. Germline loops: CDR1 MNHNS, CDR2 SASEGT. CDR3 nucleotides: TGTGCCAGCAGTGAGCGTAACATTTACTCCTACGAGCAGTACTTC. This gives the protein CASSERNIYSYEQYF.

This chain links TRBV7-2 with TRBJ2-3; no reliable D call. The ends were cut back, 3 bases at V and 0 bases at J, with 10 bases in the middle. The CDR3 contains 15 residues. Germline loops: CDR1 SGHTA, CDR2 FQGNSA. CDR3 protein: CASSLNPDSTDTQYF. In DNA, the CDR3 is TGTGCCAGCAGCTTGAATCCGGATAGCACAGATACGCAGTATTTT.

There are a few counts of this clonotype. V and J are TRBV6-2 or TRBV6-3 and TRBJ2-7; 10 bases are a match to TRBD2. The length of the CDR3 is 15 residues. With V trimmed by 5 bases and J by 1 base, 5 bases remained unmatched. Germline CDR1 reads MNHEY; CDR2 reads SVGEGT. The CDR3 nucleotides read TGTGCCAGCAGTACCTCTAGCGGGAGTTCCTACGAGCAGTACTTC. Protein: CASSTSSGSSYEQYF.

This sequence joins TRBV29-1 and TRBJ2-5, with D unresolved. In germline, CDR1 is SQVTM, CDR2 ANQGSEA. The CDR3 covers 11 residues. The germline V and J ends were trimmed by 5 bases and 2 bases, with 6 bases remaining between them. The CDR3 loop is CSVLPQETQYF. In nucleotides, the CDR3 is TGCAGCGTTCTCCCACAAGAGACCCAGTACTTC.

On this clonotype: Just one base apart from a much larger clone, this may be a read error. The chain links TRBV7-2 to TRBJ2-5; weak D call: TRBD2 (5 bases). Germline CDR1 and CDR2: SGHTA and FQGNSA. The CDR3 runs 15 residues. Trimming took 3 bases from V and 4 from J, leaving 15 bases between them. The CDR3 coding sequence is TGTGCCAGCAGCTTTCATGCGACTGGGAGAGAGACCCAGTACTTC. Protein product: CASSFHATGRETQYF.

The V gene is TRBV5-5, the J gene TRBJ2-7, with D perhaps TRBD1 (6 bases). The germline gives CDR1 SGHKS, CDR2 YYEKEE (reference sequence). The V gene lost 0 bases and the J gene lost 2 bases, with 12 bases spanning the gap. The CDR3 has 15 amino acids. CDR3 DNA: TGTGCCAGCAGCTTGGCCCTTACAGGGACCTACGAGCAGTACTTC. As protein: CASSLALTGTYEQYF.

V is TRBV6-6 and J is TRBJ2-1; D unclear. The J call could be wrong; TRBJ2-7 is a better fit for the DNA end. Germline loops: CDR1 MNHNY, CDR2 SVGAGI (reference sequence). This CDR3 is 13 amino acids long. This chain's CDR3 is CASSSGYHNEQYF. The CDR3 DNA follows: TGTGCCAGCAGCTCTGGCTACCACAATGAGCAGTACTTC.